This T cell receptor beta chain was sequenced for a study of T-cell reconstitution after alpha-beta-depleted transplantation in children. With respect to this clonotype: Its cognate antigen is unknown.

Unique molecular identifiers tagged the TCRbeta library. One entry per CDR3 protein, called by TCRdb with MiXCR from the PCR reads. The sample holds hundreds of thousands of distinct CDR3 sequences, around 13% seen once. CDR3 length: 15 residues. V was clipped by 2 bases and J by 8 bases, with 13 bases between them. Germline loops: CDR1 SGHVS, CDR2 FNYEAQ. Study-level findings and limits: One year post-transplant, T-cell counts and diversity were largely derived from T cells produced anew. Several patients had high TCRbeta diversity at day 60; it came from surviving recipient T cells and thymic progenitors. In patients about two months after transplant, alpha-beta T cells reportedly arose from several hundred expanded graft clones.

The receptor was derived from a girl under 10 years old with congenital amegakaryocytic thrombocytopenia, due to receive a stem cell transplant. The rearrangement joins TRBV7-6 to TRBJ1-6; possibly TRBD1 for D (5 bases). Sequenced here: PBMCs, sampled before TCRalphabeta/CD19-depleted stem cell transplant. CDR3 protein: CASSLYAGRYSPLHF. CDR3 nucleotide sequence: TGTGCCAGCAGCTTATATGCAGGGAGGTATTCACCCCTCCACTTT. The complete variable domain, with remaining parts taken from reference TRBV7-6 and TRBJ1-6, reads GAGVSQSPRYKVTKRGQDVALRCDPISGHVSLYWYRQALGQGPEFLTYFNYEAQQDKSGLPNDRFSAERPEGSISTLTIQRTEQRDSAMYRCASSLYAGRYSPLHFGNGTRLTVT.